One and the same sample provided the 2 T cell receptor beta chains below, sequenced in a study of circulating CD8 cells and anti-PD-1 response in melanoma. Four subsets defined by PD-1 and/or TIGIT were sorted from live CD3+CD8+TCRalphabeta+ cells. The QIAseq Immune Repertoire TCR panel built the libraries from roughly 15 ng of total RNA. TCRdb called the reads again in MiXCR, with one record for every CDR3 protein. The table lists around 1,800 distinct CDR3 sequences, 6% to 8% of them singletons. The sequencing here drew on CD8+ T cells from PBMCs, taken at baseline or after one month of anti-PD-1 therapy (not recorded which). All receptors come from a human donor with melanoma.

This clonotype is medium-sized in the sample. This chain uses TRBV7-3 with TRBJ2-5; 13 bases line up with TRBD2. Germline lookup yields CDR1 SGHTA and CDR2 FQGTGA. This CDR3 comprises 15 residues. The junction had 5 bases not matched to a gene; V was cut back by 5 bases and J by 5 bases. The CDR3 is CASSLGTSGVETQYF. In nucleotides, the CDR3 is TGTGCCAGCAGCCTCGGGACTAGCGGGGTGGAGACCCAGTACTTC.

This clonotype has a handful of counts. The chain employs TRBV14 and TRBJ2-3; TRBD2 matches 7 bases. There are 15 residues in the CDR3. V was pared by 0 bases and J by 2 bases, with 2 bases of the junction left unmatched. Looked up from germline, CDR1 is SGHDN and CDR2 is FVKESK. The CDR3 region is CASSQELADTDTQYF. The CDR3 DNA sequence: TGTGCCAGCAGCCAAGAGCTAGCGGACACAGATACGCAGTATTTT.